The entry below gives a single T cell receptor beta chain sequence along with its context. The antigen is undetermined. The method was immunoSEQ multiplex PCR; TCRdb's version includes in-frame clones alone and lacks a portion of them. The data show 94,000 or so clones, roughly four fifths seen once. These data originate in a study of OX40 agonist ivuxolimab in advanced cancers. In the study overall: Dose-escalation patients suffered from hepatocellular carcinoma, melanoma, renal cell or head and neck cancer. Prior therapy, whether anti-PD-1, anti-PD-L1 or anti-CTLA-4, was allowed, and about 39% had some. Whole-study findings and limits: The mean number of expanded clones was higher in CD8+ T cells than in CD4+.

At baseline, cycle 4 day 1, and cycle 7 day 1, blood was sampled. The germline V and J ends were trimmed by 6 bases and 3 bases, with 18 bases remaining between them. The CDR3 has 14 amino acids. Germline V gene data show CDR1 as SQVTM and CDR2 as ANQGSEA. Sequencing used CD4+ or CD8+ T cells sorted from blood, obtained in a trial of the OX40 agonist ivuxolimab. The chain couples TRBV29-1 to TRBJ2-7; tentative D call: TRBD2 (6 bases). The clonotype was recovered from an adult with an advanced solid tumor such as melanoma, head and neck, liver or kidney cancer. CDR3 in DNA: TGCAGCGTCGCCCGGGACTCAACTTTCTACGAGCAGTACTTC. This sequence encodes CSVARDSTFYEQYF.